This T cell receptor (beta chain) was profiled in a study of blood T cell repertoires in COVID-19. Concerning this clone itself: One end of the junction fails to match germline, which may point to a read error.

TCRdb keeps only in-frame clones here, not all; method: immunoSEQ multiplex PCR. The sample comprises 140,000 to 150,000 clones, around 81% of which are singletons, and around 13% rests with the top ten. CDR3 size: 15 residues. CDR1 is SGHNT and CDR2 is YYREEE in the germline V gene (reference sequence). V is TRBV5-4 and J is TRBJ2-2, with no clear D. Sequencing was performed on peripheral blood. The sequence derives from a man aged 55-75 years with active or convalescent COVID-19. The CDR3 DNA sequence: TGTGCCAGCAGCTTGCGGTCCCCGAACCCCGGGGAGCTGTTTTTT. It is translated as CASSLRSPNPGELFF. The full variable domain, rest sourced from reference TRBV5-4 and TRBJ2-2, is ETGVTQSPTHLIKTRGQQVTLRCSSQSGHNTVSWYQQALGQGPQFIFQYYREEENGRGNFPPRFSGLQFPNYSSELNVNALELDDSALYLCASSLRSPNPGELFFGEGSRLTVL.